The rows below give T cell receptor beta chains drawn from one sample of a study of blood T cell repertoires in COVID-19. The data were produced by immunoSEQ multiplex PCR, yet TCRdb's version contains in-frame clones alone and is incomplete. The sample has some 250,000 clones, roughly 80% seen once; the top ten hold 4% to 5.5%. Sequenced: peripheral blood. These receptors came from a man in his fifties with active or convalescent COVID-19. Each CDR3 is given with its conserved first and last residue. The order of the fields is clone size, V gene, CDR3 protein. The size of a clone is reported for some rows only, either as once, few or many, or as a class for expanded clones.

abundance: NA
v_gene: TRBV2
CDR3aa: CASTLGQVSYEQYF

abundance: NA
v_gene: TRBV7-6
CDR3aa: CASSLGGPENEQFF

abundance: NA
v_gene: TRBV2
CDR3aa: CASGEEWPAYEQYF

abundance: NA
v_gene: TRBV3-1/TRBV3-2
CDR3aa: CASSQAVAPTGELFF

abundance: NA
v_gene: TRBV30
CDR3aa: CAWSVRRDSYNEQFF

abundance: once
v_gene: TRBV6-5
CDR3aa: CASESATGGGETQYF

abundance: NA
v_gene: TRBV30
CDR3aa: CAWIPGVSTDTQYF

abundance: NA
v_gene: TRBV7-8
CDR3aa: CASSLWTSRGTDTQYF

abundance: many
v_gene: TRBV3-1/TRBV3-2
CDR3aa: CASRISPAGDTQYF

abundance: NA
v_gene: TRBV6-5
CDR3aa: CASSPGRRRAEAFF

abundance: few
v_gene: TRBV5-4
CDR3aa: CASSLDRGRSTEAFF

abundance: NA
v_gene: TRBV7-9
CDR3aa: CASSEGQSPNSPLHF

abundance: few
v_gene: TRBV4-2
CDR3aa: CASSQVAGSNQPQHF

abundance: NA
v_gene: TRBV4-2
CDR3aa: CASSLTGQEETQYF

abundance: NA
v_gene: TRBV5-4
CDR3aa: CASSLEWGGGTDTQYF

abundance: once
v_gene: TRBV19
CDR3aa: CASRSSGNEQYF

abundance: NA
v_gene: TRBV27
CDR3aa: CASSPKTGSNQPQHF

abundance: NA
v_gene: TRBV11-2
CDR3aa: CASSSPGTGFMNTEAFF

abundance: NA
v_gene: TRBV24-1
CDR3aa: CATNAGGSNTEAFF